The following is a T cell receptor (beta chain) sequence with its context. This clone came up once. The specificity of this receptor is unknown. No much larger clone exists at a distance of one base, and base qualities are not known. The sample comes from a study of blood T cell repertoires in COVID-19 (TCRdb year 2020). About the study as a whole: For ImmuneRACE Cohort 3, a participant was defined as recovered based on two consecutive negative NP/OP PCR tests, clearance by a healthcare professional, or resolution of symptoms. Samples covering the acute and convalescent phases of COVID-19 were provided by collaborators in the United States, Italy and Spain. The prospective study material was composed of cDNA or gDNA derived from T cells, B-cell-depleted T cells, or PBMCs. Deeply sampled blood TCRbeta repertoires from subjects exposed to, actively infected with, or recovered from COVID-19 were included in the dataset. A freely available public database, intended as a resource for researchers studying the immune response to SARS-CoV-2, is where the repertoires were released. The samples were drawn from the first 160 participants of the ongoing ImmuneRACE study and from 950 to 1,500 subjects provided by 6 global collaborators. Nearly every sample came with metadata listing a de-identified subject ID, COVID-19 status, age in years and sex. HLA class I and class II types, where available, came from metadata supplied by the sample provider rather than from assay-based typing. General study outcomes and caveats: The amount of clinical and demographic metadata varied by source and participant and was provided uncurated.

In the prospective study, participants were about 18 to 95 years old, resided in 25 or so geographic areas of the United States, and were enrolled through a virtual design. Cohort assignment in the prospective study relied on participant-reported clinical history from a screening survey and a study questionnaire. In the prospective study, mobile phlebotomists collected whole blood, serum and a nasopharyngeal or oropharyngeal swab from each participant. Over an approximately 2-month period, participants in the prospective study had the option of providing additional blood draws and questionnaires. Before DNA extraction, blood samples from the prospective study were shipped at room temperature or frozen. TCRbeta CDR3 regions were amplified from genomic DNA using the immunoSEQ Assay, a bias-controlled multiplex PCR. In the source study's methods: Nucleated cell counts per sample were estimated from amplification of reference gene primers within the assay. Sequence reads were collapsed and filtered to measure the absolute abundance of every unique TCRbeta CDR3 rearrangement. For each sample, productive Simpson clonality was calculated as the square root of Simpson's diversity index across productive rearrangements. TCRdb limited this immuneACCESS table to in-frame rearrangements with V and J called. A share of clones is missing; checked studies link under half to unresolved V genes, and the rest is unexplained. From that table come the V and J calls and clone size; the DNA was used to work out D and trimming. The sample data list 120,000 to 150,000 clones, and approximately 80% of these were observed just once. The ten largest clonotypes hold about 4% of the sample.

Trimmed from V: 5 bases; trimmed from J: 5 bases; junction bases lacking a gene match: 5. The cysteine opens and the phenylalanine closes a CDR3 of 15 amino acids. The sequence is cut down to CDR3 DNA, 45 bases in frame from base 1. CDR1 LNHDA and CDR2 SQIVND are derived from the germline V gene (reference sequence). Sequencing used PBMCs or T cells enriched from blood (not recorded which). The source is a man in his forties or fifties in a cohort exposed to, infected with or recovered from COVID-19 (not recorded which). The chain joins TRBV19 to TRBJ2-2, and TRBD2 matches 10 of the central bases. DNA sequence: TGTGCCAGTAGTCCTCTAGCGGGAGAAACCGGGGAGCTGTTTTTT. Its protein product is CASSPLAGETGELFF.